The clone carrying this T cell receptor (beta chain) was seen once. TCRdb keeps only in-frame clones here, not all; method: immunoSEQ multiplex PCR. Altogether approximately 28,000 clones are present, 83% being singletons, with the ten largest covering 17%. These data come from a study of sequential checkpoint blockade in melanoma. Study-level information: Arm A got nivolumab then ipilimumab; arm B the reverse, 1:1.

Treatment given: randomized to nivolumab then ipilimumab (arm A) or the reverse (arm B). DNA-damaging chemotherapy had not been given to any patient beforehand. Sequenced here: CD8+ T cells sorted from blood (inferred from file names), sampled from a patient given nivolumab and ipilimumab in sequence. This sequence originates from a human donor with melanoma.

DNA for the CDR3: TGTGCCAGCAGTTATTCGGCTGAAGCTTTCTTT. Amino acids: CASSYSAEAFF. This chain connects TRBV6-6 to TRBJ1-1; no clear D gene. This CDR3 spans 11 amino acids. The germline V gene encodes CDR1 MNHNY and CDR2 SVGAGI (reference sequence). V gave up 3 bases and J gave up 6 bases, with 5 bases separating them.